A selection of T cell receptor beta chains follows, all from one sample in a study of T-cell memory formation after mild COVID-19. From the 5' RACE reads, TCRdb called clonotypes with MiXCR, one entry per CDR3 protein. The table has roughly 450,000 distinct CDR3 sequences, about 20% seen once. The source material was PBMCs or a T cell subset sorted from them (not recorded which). The receptor source for this set is an adult woman who had mild COVID-19 (a few samples of this study predate the infection). Cell type and time point are not known. The CDR3 runs from the conserved cysteine through the conserved F or W. A D gene is named only where the DNA matches it firmly. Clone size is shown for a subset of rows, as once, few, many or a class of expanded clone.

V: TRBV6-5
D: TRBD1
J: TRBJ1-1
size: few
DNA: TGTGCCAGCAGTACGCGACAGGGGTCCGCTGAAGCTTTCTTT
CDR3: CASSTRQGSAEAFF

V: TRBV29-1
D: TRBD1
J: TRBJ1-1
size: few
DNA: TGCAGCGTTAAACAGGGGGCGACCGCTGAAGCTTTCTTT
CDR3: CSVKQGATAEAFF

V: TRBV12-3/TRBV12-4
D: -
J: TRBJ1-4
size: -
DNA: TGTGCCAGCAGGGGGAATGAAAAACTGTTTTTT
CDR3: CASRGNEKLFF

V: TRBV11-3
D: -
J: TRBJ2-1
size: -
DNA: TGTGCCAGCCAACGAGGTTATAATGAGCAGTTCTTC
CDR3: CASQRGYNEQFF

V: TRBV3-1
D: -
J: TRBJ2-7
size: few
DNA: TGTGCCAGCAGCCAAGAGGGAAAGCGTCTAAGCTCCTACGAGCAGTACTTC
CDR3: CASSQEGKRLSSYEQYF

V: TRBV10-2
D: TRBD1
J: TRBJ1-3
size: few
DNA: TGCGCCAGCAGTGAGTCCCCCTTCGACAGGGCTGGAAACACCATATATTTT
CDR3: CASSESPFDRAGNTIYF

V: TRBV7-6
D: TRBD1
J: TRBJ1-4
size: few
DNA: TGTGCCAGCAGCCCGTTAGGGACAGGGGCTAATGAAAAACTGTTTTTT
CDR3: CASSPLGTGANEKLFF

V: TRBV9
D: -
J: TRBJ2-7
size: -
DNA: TGTGCCAGCAGCGTAGATGCGGGGACGGGGCGGTACGAGCAGTACTTC
CDR3: CASSVDAGTGRYEQYF

V: TRBV6-6
D: TRBD1
J: TRBJ1-1
size: -
DNA: TGTGCCAGCAGTCCAGGGGGATCCATGAACACTGAAGCTTTCTTT
CDR3: CASSPGGSMNTEAFF

V: TRBV7-9
D: -
J: TRBJ2-2
size: many
DNA: TGTGCCAGCAGCCGGAACTTCCGGGACGGAGGAAGCACCGGGGAGCTGTTTTTT
CDR3: CASSRNFRDGGSTGELFF